One T cell receptor beta chain is described in this entry. The same CDR3 arises from other DNA sequences in this sample as well. This entry comes from a study of shared clonotypes between healthy human individuals. Produced via immunoSEQ multiplex PCR; TCRdb's table is partial and in-frame only. Among fewer than 1.4 million clones listed, approximately 80% were seen once. Losses at the gene ends were 6 bases for V and 3 bases for J; bases not matched to a gene: 4. This CDR3 is built from 13 residues. The V gene's germline CDR1 is SQVTM and CDR2 ANQGSEA. The source of this sequence is a man aged 18 to 30 in good health. Some clones in this sample may be carry-over from other donors' samples. The chain couples TRBV29-1 to TRBJ2-5; 10 nucleotides align to TRBD2. The sample consisted of memory CD4+ T cells from PBMCs. Subset here: CD45RA-negative fraction. CDR3: CSVRTSGKETQYF. The DNA of the CDR3 is TGCAGCGTCCGGACTAGCGGTAAAGAGACCCAGTACTTC.